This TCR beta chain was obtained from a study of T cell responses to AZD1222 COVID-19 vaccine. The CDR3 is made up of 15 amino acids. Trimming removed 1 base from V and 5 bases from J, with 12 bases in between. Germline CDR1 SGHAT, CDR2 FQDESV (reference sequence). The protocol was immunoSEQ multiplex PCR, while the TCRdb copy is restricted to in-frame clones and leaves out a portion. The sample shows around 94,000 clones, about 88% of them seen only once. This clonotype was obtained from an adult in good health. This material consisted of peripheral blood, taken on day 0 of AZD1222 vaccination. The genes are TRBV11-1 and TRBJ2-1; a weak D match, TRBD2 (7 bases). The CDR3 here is CASSLDGGHDNEQFF. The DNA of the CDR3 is TGTGCCAGCAGCTTAGACGGGGGGCACGACAATGAGCAGTTCTTC.